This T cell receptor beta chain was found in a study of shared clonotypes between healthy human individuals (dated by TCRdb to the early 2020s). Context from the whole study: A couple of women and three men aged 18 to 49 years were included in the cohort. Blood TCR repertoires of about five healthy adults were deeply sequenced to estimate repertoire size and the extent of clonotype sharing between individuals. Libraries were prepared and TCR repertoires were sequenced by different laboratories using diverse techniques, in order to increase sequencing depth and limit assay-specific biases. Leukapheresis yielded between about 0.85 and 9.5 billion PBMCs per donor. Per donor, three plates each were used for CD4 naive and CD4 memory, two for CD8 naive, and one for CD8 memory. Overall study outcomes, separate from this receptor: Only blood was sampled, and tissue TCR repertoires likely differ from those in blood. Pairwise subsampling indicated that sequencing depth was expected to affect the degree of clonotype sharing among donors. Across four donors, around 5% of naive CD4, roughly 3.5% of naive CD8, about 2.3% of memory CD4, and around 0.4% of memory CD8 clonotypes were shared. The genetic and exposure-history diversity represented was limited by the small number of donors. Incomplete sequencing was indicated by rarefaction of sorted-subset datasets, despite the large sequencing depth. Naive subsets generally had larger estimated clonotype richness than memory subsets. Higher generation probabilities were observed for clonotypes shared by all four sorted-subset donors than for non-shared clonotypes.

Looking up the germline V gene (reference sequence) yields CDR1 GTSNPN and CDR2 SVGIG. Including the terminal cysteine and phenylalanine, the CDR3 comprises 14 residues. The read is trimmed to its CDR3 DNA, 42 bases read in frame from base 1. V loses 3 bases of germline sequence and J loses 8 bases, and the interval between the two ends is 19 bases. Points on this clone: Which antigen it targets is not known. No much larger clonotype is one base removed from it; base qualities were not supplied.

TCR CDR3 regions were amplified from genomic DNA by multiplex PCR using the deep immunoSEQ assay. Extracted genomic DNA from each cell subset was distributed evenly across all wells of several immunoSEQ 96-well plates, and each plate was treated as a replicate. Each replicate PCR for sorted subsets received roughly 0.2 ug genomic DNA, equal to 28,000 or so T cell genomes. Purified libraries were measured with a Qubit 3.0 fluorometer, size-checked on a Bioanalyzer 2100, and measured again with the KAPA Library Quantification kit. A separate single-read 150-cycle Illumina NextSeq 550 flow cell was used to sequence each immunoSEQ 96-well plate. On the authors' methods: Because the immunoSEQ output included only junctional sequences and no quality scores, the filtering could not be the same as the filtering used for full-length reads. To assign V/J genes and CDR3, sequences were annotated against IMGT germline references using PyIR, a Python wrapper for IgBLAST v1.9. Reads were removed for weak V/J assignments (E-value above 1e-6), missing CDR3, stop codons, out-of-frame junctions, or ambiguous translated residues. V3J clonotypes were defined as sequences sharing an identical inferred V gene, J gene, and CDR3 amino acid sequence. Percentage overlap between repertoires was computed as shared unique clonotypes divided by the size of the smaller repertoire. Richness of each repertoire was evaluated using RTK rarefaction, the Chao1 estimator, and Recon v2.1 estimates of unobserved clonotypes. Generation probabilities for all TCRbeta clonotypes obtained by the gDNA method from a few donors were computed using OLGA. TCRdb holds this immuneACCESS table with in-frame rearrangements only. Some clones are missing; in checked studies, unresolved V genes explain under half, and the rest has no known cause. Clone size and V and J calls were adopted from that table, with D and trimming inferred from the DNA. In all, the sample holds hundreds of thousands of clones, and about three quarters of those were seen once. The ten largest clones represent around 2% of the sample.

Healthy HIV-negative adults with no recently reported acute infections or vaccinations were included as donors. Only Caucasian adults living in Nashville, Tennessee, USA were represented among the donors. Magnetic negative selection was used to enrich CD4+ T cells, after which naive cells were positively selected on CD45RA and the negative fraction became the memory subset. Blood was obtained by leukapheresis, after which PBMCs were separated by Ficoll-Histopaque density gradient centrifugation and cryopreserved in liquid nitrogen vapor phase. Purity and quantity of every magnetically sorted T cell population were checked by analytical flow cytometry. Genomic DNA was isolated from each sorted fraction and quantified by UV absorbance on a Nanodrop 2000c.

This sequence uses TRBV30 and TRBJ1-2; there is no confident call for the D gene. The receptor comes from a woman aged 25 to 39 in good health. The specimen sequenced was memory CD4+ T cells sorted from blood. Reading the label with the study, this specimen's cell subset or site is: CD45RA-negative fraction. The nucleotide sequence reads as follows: TGTGCCTGGAGACAGCCCGGGCCCCAAGGGGGCTACACCTTC. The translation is CAWRQPGPQGGYTF.